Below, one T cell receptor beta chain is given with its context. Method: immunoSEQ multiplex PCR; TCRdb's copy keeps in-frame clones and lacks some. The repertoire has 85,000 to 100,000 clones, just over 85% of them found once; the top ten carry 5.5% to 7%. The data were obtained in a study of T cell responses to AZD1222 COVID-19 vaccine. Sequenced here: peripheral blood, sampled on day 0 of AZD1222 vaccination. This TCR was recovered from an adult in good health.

The CDR3: CASSMGGHRGNQPQHF. The CDR3 nucleotides read TGTGCCAGTAGTATGGGTGGACATAGAGGCAATCAGCCCCAGCATTTT. The rearrangement links TRBV19 to TRBJ1-5; D is possibly TRBD1 (5 bases). The V end lost 3 bases, the J end lost 2 bases, and 14 bases lay between the germline ends. CDR1 and CDR2 from the germline V gene are LNHDA and SQIVND (reference sequence). The CDR3 totals 16 residues.